This T cell receptor (beta chain) was profiled in a study of human T cells and chemical hapten exposure. The CDR3 sequence is 15 residues long. Trimming left V 3 bases short and J 1 base short, with 13 bases between. The germline gives CDR1 WSHSY, CDR2 SAAADI. Unfractionated whole blood yielded total RNA. This clonotype was seen only a few times. TCRdb reanalysed the 5' RACE reads using MiXCR and keeps one entry per CDR3 protein. The sample holds 81,000 or so distinct CDR3 sequences, roughly 7.7% seen once. The chain uses TRBV10-2 and TRBJ2-7; D may be TRBD1 (6 bases). The sequence was collected from a male donor in good health. CDR3 sequence: CASSDWTASSYEQYF. The CDR3 nucleotides read TGCGCCAGCAGTGACTGGACAGCGAGTTCCTACGAGCAGTACTTC.